The subject of this entry is one T cell receptor beta chain. Its specificity is unknown. The protocol was immunoSEQ multiplex PCR, while the TCRdb copy is restricted to in-frame clones and leaves out a portion. The sample consists of approximately 28,000 clones, around 94% of them appearing once. V lost 4 bases to trimming and J lost 5 bases, with 20 bases between them. The CDR3 is made up of 16 amino acids. CDR1 is MNHEY, CDR2 SMNVEV, per germline (reference sequence). The sample is drawn from a study of graft-versus-host responses after intestinal transplantation. Study-wide background: Grafts that recipients had were multivisceral, liver-intestinal, or isolated intestinal transplants. Each recipient received anti-thymocyte globulin induction, then tacrolimus and steroids for approximately three years. General study results and limits: Among circulating GvH clones, peak levels were associated with early post-transplant declines in HvG clones.

The sequencing used PBMCs, collected approximately 69 days after intestinal transplant. This chain connects TRBV27 to TRBJ1-2; D possibly corresponds to TRBD1 (5 bases). The TCR originated in a human patient who received an intestinal transplant, so some T cells may come from the graft donor. CDR3 nucleotide sequence: TGTGCCAGCAGTTCATTTCGGGCAGGGAGGACTTATGGCTACACCTTC. It codes for CASSSFRAGRTYGYTF.